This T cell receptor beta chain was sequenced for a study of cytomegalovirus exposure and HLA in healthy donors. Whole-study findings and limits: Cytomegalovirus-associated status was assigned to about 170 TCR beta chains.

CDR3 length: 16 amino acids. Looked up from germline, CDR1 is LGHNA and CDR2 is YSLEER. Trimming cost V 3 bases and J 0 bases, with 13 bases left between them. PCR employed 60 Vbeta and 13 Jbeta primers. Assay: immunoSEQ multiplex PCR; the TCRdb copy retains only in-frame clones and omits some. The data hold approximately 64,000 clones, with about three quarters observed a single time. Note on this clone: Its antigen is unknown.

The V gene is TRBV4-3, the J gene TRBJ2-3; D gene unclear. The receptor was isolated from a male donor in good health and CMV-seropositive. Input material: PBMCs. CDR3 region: CASSHSSATSTDTQYF. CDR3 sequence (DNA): TGCGCCAGCAGCCATTCCTCCGCGACTAGCACAGATACGCAGTATTTT.